This T cell receptor beta chain was sequenced in a study of blood T cell repertoires in COVID-19. The wider study: Researchers got acute and convalescent COVID-19 samples from the United States, Italy and Spain. PBMCs, B-cell-depleted T cells, or T cells were the source of the cDNA or gDNA that made up the material.

How the authors handled the data: Amplification with reference gene primers provided the estimates of nucleated cell counts. The assay was immunoSEQ multiplex PCR, and TCRdb's table has in-frame clones only and misses some. V and J calls and clone size are copied from that table; D and trimming were computed from the DNA. The sample includes 180,000 or so clones, 80% to 90% of them seen just once. The specimen sequenced was peripheral blood. This receptor was identified in a man in his sixties with acute or convalescent COVID-19.

The CDR3 bases are TGTGCCACCAGCCTCCGGACAGGGGATAATTCACCCCTCCACTTT. Protein: CATSLRTGDNSPLHF. V gene TRBV15 combines with J gene TRBJ1-6; 9 bases agree with TRBD1. The CDR3 is made up of 15 amino acids. Germline V lookup: CDR1 LNHNV, CDR2 YYDKDF (reference sequence). The V segment lost 5 bases and the J segment 5 bases; nucleotides outside the gene matches: 4.